The 28 T cell receptor beta chains below come from one sample, sequenced in a study of lymphopenia after photon versus proton radiotherapy. Clones were sequenced by immunoSEQ multiplex PCR, and TCRdb holds only the in-frame ones, with some missing. The sample yields under 70,000 clones, around 92% seen once. Sequencing was performed on peripheral blood, taken from a patient treated with photon-based radiotherapy. The receptors come from a woman aged 40-49 years with cholangiocarcinoma.

This clone was observed once. The chain combines TRBV2 with TRBJ2-1, with 10 bases identical to TRBD2. The CDR3 runs to 13 residues. Germline V gives CDR1 SNHLY, CDR2 FYNNEI. J gave up 7 bases and V 6 bases, and 3 bases lay outside the gene matches. The CDR3 sequence is CASRLAGSNEQFF. As DNA, the CDR3 is TGTGCCAGCAGACTAGCGGGGTCTAATGAGCAGTTCTTC.

This clone has a handful of counts. This chain connects TRBV7-9 to TRBJ2-5, with TRBD2 identical over 8 bases. V shed 3 bases and J 0 bases; nucleotides not matched to a gene: 9. The germline CDR1 and CDR2 sequences are SEHNR and FQNEAQ (reference sequence). The CDR3 totals 17 residues. The CDR3 is CASSFLASGLYQETQYF. In DNA, the CDR3 is TGTGCCAGCAGCTTTTTGGCTAGCGGGTTGTACCAAGAGACCCAGTACTTC.

The chain recombines TRBV9 with TRBJ1-4; D perhaps matches TRBD1 (5 bases). The V end was cut by 0 bases, the J end by 5 bases, with 11 bases between. Germline values: CDR1 SGDLS, CDR2 YYNGEE. The CDR3 totals 15 residues. CDR3 in amino acids: CASSVAAGINEKLFF. In DNA form, the CDR3 reads TGTGCCAGCAGCGTAGCGGCAGGGATAAATGAAAAACTGTTTTTT.

The chain uses TRBV5-1 and TRBJ2-7; TRBD1 aligns across 9 bases. CDR3 length: 17 amino acids. CDR1 and CDR2 (germline): SGHRS, YFSETQ. The ends lost 2 bases at V and 2 bases at J; junction bases unmatched: 11. CDR3 coding DNA: TGCGCCAGCAGCTTCCCGACAGGGGGAGGGCCCCCCTACGAGCAGTACTTC. Translating it yields CASSFPTGGGPPYEQYF.

The J gene is TRBJ2-7, the V gene TRBV11-2; 9 nucleotides line up with TRBD2. Germline trimming cut 5 bases from V and 4 bases from J; bases unmatched to any gene: 12. The CDR3 has 16 amino acids. Germline values: CDR1 SGHAT, CDR2 FQNNGV. This CDR3 is CASSRRGPSGTYEQYF. The CDR3 coding sequence is TGTGCCAGCAGCCGCCGCGGTCCTAGCGGGACATACGAGCAGTACTTC.

V usage is TRBV29-1 and J usage is TRBJ2-2, with 10 positions matching TRBD2. CDR1 is SQVTM and CDR2 is ANQGSEA in the germline V gene. The CDR3 length is 14 residues. After removal of 7 bases from V and 0 bases from J, the junction contained 2 bases not matched to a gene. This chain's CDR3 is CSAAGGTNTGELFF. The CDR3 region has the DNA TGCAGCGCAGCGGGAGGGACGAACACCGGGGAGCTGTTTTTT.

The J gene is TRBJ1-1, the V gene TRBV19, with D unclear. Germline CDR1 is LNHDA and CDR2 is SQIVND (reference sequence). The V end was cut by 0 bases, the J end by 5 bases, with 10 bases between. The CDR3 contains 14 residues. The CDR3 DNA is TGTGCCAGTAGTATAGATCTGGGCTTTACTGAAGCTTTCTTT. Protein sequence: CASSIDLGFTEAFF.

This chain uses TRBV10-3 with TRBJ2-7; perhaps TRBD1 as D (5 bases). CDR1 is ENHRY, CDR2 SYGVKD, per germline. The CDR3 sequence is 15 residues long. V was shortened by 3 bases and J by 0 bases, with 12 bases between the two germline ends. The CDR3 spells CAISDLTASSYEQYF. As DNA, the CDR3 is TGTGCCATCAGTGATTTGACAGCCAGCTCCTACGAGCAGTACTTC.

The rearrangement links TRBV4-3 to TRBJ1-2; possible D gene TRBD1, 6 bases. The CDR3 totals 14 residues. The germline CDR1 and CDR2 sequences are LGHNA and YSLEER. Trimming stripped 1 base from V and 4 bases from J, with 10 bases between. The CDR3 here is CASSQVTGLYGYTF. As DNA, the CDR3 is TGCGCCAGCAGCCAAGTGACAGGACTCTATGGCTACACCTTC.

Comments on this clone: The sample carries other DNA sequences with the same CDR3. The J gene is TRBJ1-1, the V gene TRBV9; D remains ambiguous. CDR1 SGDLS and CDR2 YYNGEE come from the germline V gene. The CDR3 extends over 13 amino acids. Trimming cost V 0 bases and J 4 bases, with 7 bases left between them. The CDR3 DNA reads as TGTGCCAGCAGCGTAGCTGTCGGCACTGAAGCTTTCTTT. It encodes CASSVAVGTEAFF.

This clone came up a few times. The chain employs TRBV5-4 and TRBJ1-2; D might be TRBD1 (6 bases). Trimming cost V 4 bases and J 4 bases, with 17 bases left between them. The CDR3 covers 15 residues. The germline V gene has CDR1 SGHNT and CDR2 YYREEE (reference sequence). CDR3 DNA sequence: TGTGCCAGCAGCCTTACAGGGAGGTCGACCTATGGCTACACCTTC. This gives the protein CASSLTGRSTYGYTF.

This clone has only one observation. The chain has TRBV19 and TRBJ2-7, with 8 positions matching TRBD2. The V gene end was trimmed by 5 bases and the J gene end by 1 base; junction bases not matched to a gene: 10. This CDR3 is 16 amino acids long. Per germline, CDR1 LNHDA and CDR2 SQIVND (reference sequence). The CDR3 loop reads CASSAGLAGGSYEQYF. CDR3 nucleotides: TGTGCCAGTAGTGCCGGTTTGGCGGGAGGATCCTACGAGCAGTACTTC.

The J gene is TRBJ2-7, the V gene TRBV19; unclear D gene. V dropped 10 bases and J dropped 0 bases, with 16 bases sitting between them. CDR3 length equals 14 residues. Germline assignment: CDR1 LNHDA and CDR2 SQIVND (reference sequence). CDR3 loop: CATQSRSSSYEQYF. Written as DNA, the CDR3 is TGTGCCACCCAAAGTAGGTCCTCCTCCTACGAGCAGTACTTC.

V usage is TRBV29-1 and J usage is TRBJ1-2, with D unclear. Trimming took 3 bases from V and 4 from J, leaving 9 bases between them. The CDR3 has 12 amino acids. Germline V gives CDR1 SQVTM, CDR2 ANQGSEA. Here the CDR3 reads CSVEVGSYGYTF. CDR3 nucleotides: TGCAGCGTTGAGGTCGGGTCCTATGGCTACACCTTC.

The chain couples TRBV7-3 to TRBJ1-2; D not certain. The V end lost 5 bases, the J end lost 4 bases, and 14 bases lay between the germline ends. The CDR3 totals 14 residues. CDR1 and CDR2 (germline): SGHTA, FQGTGA. The CDR3 sequence is CASSPTGGTYGYTF. The DNA of the CDR3 is TGTGCCAGCAGCCCGACTGGAGGAACCTATGGCTACACCTTC.

The V gene is TRBV5-1, the J gene TRBJ2-6, with D possibly being TRBD1 (6 bases). V lost 1 base and J 0 bases, leaving 11 bases between the germline ends. Looked up from germline, CDR1 is SGHRS and CDR2 is YFSETQ. This CDR3 has 17 residues. The CDR3 DNA sequence: TGCGCCAGCAGCTTGAACAGGGTTAGCTCTGGGGCCAACGTCCTGACTTTC. It is translated as CASSLNRVSSGANVLTF.

The V gene is TRBV28, the J gene TRBJ1-3, with no clear D. This CDR3 contains 14 residues. The V end lost 2 bases, the J end lost 5 bases, and 10 bases lay between the germline ends. Looked up from germline, CDR1 is MDHEN and CDR2 is SYDVKM. As DNA, the CDR3 is TGTGCCAGCAGTTTACAAGGGCTAAGAAACACCATATATTTT. This translates into CASSLQGLRNTIYF.

This clone showed up just a few times. The rearrangement joins TRBV9 to TRBJ2-7, with 7 bases that match TRBD1. This CDR3 has 15 residues. Trimming cost V 3 bases and J 0 bases; bases outside gene matches: 6. CDR1 is SGDLS and CDR2 is YYNGEE in the germline V gene. CDR3 protein: CASSGFRDSSYEQYF. As DNA, the CDR3 is TGTGCCAGCAGCGGCTTTCGGGACAGCTCCTACGAGCAGTACTTC.

This clone appeared a few times. The V and J genes are TRBV29-1 and TRBJ2-7; D uncertain. V lost 5 bases, J lost 4 bases, and 15 bases lay in between. Germline-derived CDR1 and CDR2 are SQVTM and ANQGSEA. The CDR3 has 13 amino acids. The CDR3 nucleotides read TGCAGCGTTAACCAGTCCCCGGAATACGAGCAGTACTTC. As protein: CSVNQSPEYEQYF.

The CDR3 region has the DNA TGTGCCAGCAGGGGAGGCGGGGCCACTAATGAAAAACTGTTTTTT. It yields the protein CASRGGGATNEKLFF. J is TRBJ1-4 and V is TRBV6-5, with D perhaps matching TRBD1 (5 bases). Trimming took off 6 bases at V and 2 bases at J, with 13 bases between the two ends. Germline V gene data show CDR1 as MNHEY and CDR2 as SVGAGI. The CDR3 runs 15 residues.

This chain connects TRBV7-9 to TRBJ2-7, with no clear D. V was cut by 5 bases and J by 1 base, with 3 bases left in between. In germline, CDR1 is SEHNR, CDR2 FQNEAQ (reference sequence). This CDR3 has 11 residues. This CDR3 reads CASSLSYEQYF. CDR3 DNA sequence: TGTGCCAGCAGCCTATCCTACGAGCAGTACTTC.

The gene calls are TRBV6-1 and TRBJ2-1; D perhaps matches TRBD2 (6 bases). V was trimmed by 4 bases and J by 5 bases, leaving 12 bases between them. CDR3 length: 14 amino acids. Germline CDR1 and CDR2: MNHNS and SASEGT. Here the CDR3 reads CASSVSSENNEQFF. In nucleotides, the CDR3 is TGTGCCAGCAGTGTGTCTAGCGAGAACAATGAGCAGTTCTTC.

The chain has TRBV15 and TRBJ2-1, with 9 positions matching TRBD1. Germline assignment: CDR1 LNHNV and CDR2 YYDKDF (reference sequence). Trimming at V came to 7 bases and at J to 7 bases, leaving 11 bases not matched to a gene. CDR3 length: 15 amino acids. The CDR3 here is CATIIGDRVSNEQFF. The CDR3 coding sequence is TGTGCCACCATTATCGGGGACAGGGTATCGAATGAGCAGTTCTTC.

The genes are TRBV5-6 and TRBJ1-1; D remains ambiguous. Germline V CDR1 and CDR2: SGHDT, YYEEEE. Trimming pared 0 bases from V and 1 base from J, leaving 7 bases between. This CDR3 contains 14 residues. The CDR3 spells CASSLGQKNTEAFF. DNA for the CDR3: TGTGCCAGCAGCTTGGGTCAGAAGAACACTGAAGCTTTCTTT. Based on the CDR3 plus reference TRBV5-6 and TRBJ1-1, the full variable domain is DAGVTQSPTHLIKTRGQQVTLRCSPKSGHDTVSWYQQALGQGPQFIFQYYEEEERQRGNFPDRFSGHQFPNYSSELNVNALLLGDSALYLCASSLGQKNTEAFFGQGTRLTVV.

J is TRBJ2-7 and V is TRBV19; D remains unclear. Germline assignment: CDR1 LNHDA and CDR2 SQIVND (reference sequence). V lost 3 bases to trimming and J lost 3 bases, with 15 bases between them. This CDR3 spans 15 amino acids. The CDR3 loop is CASSIGFTASYEQYF. CDR3 nucleotide sequence: TGTGCCAGTAGTATTGGTTTCACAGCGAGCTACGAGCAGTACTTC.

The chain couples TRBV6-5 to TRBJ2-7, with D maybe TRBD2 (6 bases). Germline CDR1 and CDR2: MNHEY and SVGAGI. This CDR3 has 12 residues. Trimming cost V 10 bases and J 6 bases, with 16 bases left between them. The DNA of the CDR3 is TGTGCCACCCGGAACGCGGGGTCCGAGCAGTACTTC. The encoded protein is CATRNAGSEQYF.

The V call is TRBV5-1, the J call TRBJ2-2, with D uncertain. The V gene's germline CDR1 is SGHRS and CDR2 YFSETQ. The CDR3 has 13 amino acids. With 1 base removed from V and 6 bases from J, the gap between germline ends came to 7 bases. Written as DNA, the CDR3 is TGCGCCAGCAGCTTGTATGGGGCCGGGGAGCTGTTTTTT. It codes for CASSLYGAGELFF.

The genes are TRBV9 and TRBJ2-1, with TRBD1 identical over 7 bases. In germline, CDR1 is SGDLS, CDR2 YYNGEE. Germline trimming cut 0 bases from V and 5 bases from J; bases unmatched to any gene: 2. This CDR3 is built from 14 residues. DNA for the CDR3: TGTGCCAGCAGCGTAGGGGACAGAAACAATGAGCAGTTCTTC. Translating gives CASSVGDRNNEQFF.